Listed below are T cell receptor beta chains from one sample, sequenced in a study of cytomegalovirus exposure and HLA in healthy donors. Only in-frame clones appear in the TCRdb table, and some are missing; sequencing was by immunoSEQ multiplex PCR. The sample lists 60,000 to 90,000 clones, roughly 67% occurring once. Sequenced sample: PBMCs. These receptors were taken from a man aged 40-50 years in good health and CMV-seropositive. Each CDR3 is given with its conserved first and last residue. The order of the fields is V gene, D gene, clone size, J gene, CDR3 protein, CDR3 DNA. D genes are given only for firm matches. Clone size appears in some rows only: once, few, many, or a class for an expanded clone.

>TRBV11-3|TRBD1|few|TRBJ2-1
CASSSGTGRWEQFF
TGTGCCAGCAGCTCAGGGACAGGGCGATGGGAGCAGTTCTTC
>TRBV27|TRBD1|NA|TRBJ2-1
CASSFAGQGKNEQFF
TGTGCCAGCAGTTTTGCGGGACAGGGCAAGAATGAGCAGTTCTTC
>TRBV2|NA|NA|TRBJ2-1
CASREGAAFF
TGTGCCAGCAGGGAGGGGGCCGCGTTCTTC
>TRBV5-4|NA|few|TRBJ1-1
CASRKERVAEAFF
TGTGCCAGCAGGAAAGAAAGAGTGGCTGAAGCTTTCTTT
>TRBV7-9|TRBD1|NA|TRBJ1-1
CASSTPGQGDLGTEAFF
TGTGCCAGCAGCACTCCGGGACAGGGGGATCTGGGCACTGAAGCTTTCTTT
>TRBV19|TRBD1|NA|TRBJ1-1
CASSMITGGGTEAFF
TGTGCCAGTAGTATGATAACAGGGGGCGGCACTGAAGCTTTCTTT
>TRBV6-1|NA|few|TRBJ1-2
CASSEQGSYYGYTF
TGTGCCAGCAGTGAGCAGGGGAGCTACTATGGCTACACCTTC
>TRBV5-4|TRBD2|NA|TRBJ2-7
CASSSGASGYYEQYF
TGTGCCAGCAGCTCGGGGGCTAGCGGGTACTACGAGCAGTACTTC
>TRBV29-1|TRBD2|NA|TRBJ2-1
CSATSGYNEQFF
TGCAGCGCGACTAGCGGGTACAATGAGCAGTTCTTC
>TRBV19|NA|NA|TRBJ1-5
CASTPRGAVQPQHF
TGTGCCAGTACCCCTCGGGGGGCGGTTCAGCCCCAGCATTTT
>TRBV6-1|TRBD1|NA|TRBJ1-2
CASSPTGVSNYGYTF
TGTGCCAGCAGCCCCACAGGGGTAAGCAACTATGGCTACACCTTC
>TRBV29-1|TRBD1|NA|TRBJ1-5
CSVIGTGGNQPQHF
TGCAGCGTGATTGGGACAGGGGGGAATCAGCCCCAGCATTTT
>TRBV5-1|TRBD1|NA|TRBJ1-2
CASSLWDRATASGYTF
TGCGCCAGCAGCTTGTGGGACAGAGCAACCGCCTCTGGCTACACCTTC
>TRBV18|NA|NA|TRBJ1-4
CASSPRGAKDEKLFF
TGTGCCAGCTCACCACGAGGCGCTAAAGATGAAAAACTGTTTTTT
>TRBV19|TRBD2|NA|TRBJ2-1
CASSIRSSGGIYNEQFF
TGTGCCAGTAGTATCAGATCTAGCGGGGGTATCTACAATGAGCAGTTCTTC
>TRBV28|TRBD1|NA|TRBJ1-2
CASSKTGIAGYTF
TGTGCCAGCAGTAAGACAGGGATCGCTGGCTACACCTTC
>TRBV14|TRBD1|NA|TRBJ1-6
CASSPGQGFSPLHF
TGTGCCAGCAGCCCCGGACAGGGGTTCTCACCCCTCCACTTT
>TRBV30|TRBD1|NA|TRBJ1-5
CAWSVDRIQPQHF
TGTGCCTGGAGTGTGGACAGGATACAGCCCCAGCATTTT
>TRBV18|NA|NA|TRBJ1-4
CASSPGAPYEKLFF
TGTGCCAGCTCACCAGGGGCCCCATATGAAAAACTGTTTTTT
>TRBV7-3|TRBD1|NA|TRBJ1-2
CASSLNGQGDYGYTF
TGTGCCAGCAGCTTAAACGGACAGGGAGACTATGGCTACACCTTC
>TRBV28|TRBD1|NA|TRBJ1-1
CASSETGALEAFF
TGTGCCAGCAGCGAAACAGGGGCCCTTGAAGCTTTCTTT
>TRBV7-2|TRBD1|few|TRBJ2-1
CASRGTGWDEQFF
TGTGCCAGCAGGGGGACAGGGTGGGATGAGCAGTTCTTC
>TRBV6-6|NA|once|TRBJ1-2
CASSYGTASNYGYTF
TGTGCCAGCAGTTACGGAACAGCCTCCAACTATGGCTACACCTTC
>TRBV5-6|NA|NA|TRBJ2-2
CATRGRTNTGELFF
TGTGCCACGCGGGGACGTACGAACACCGGGGAGCTGTTTTTT
>TRBV27|NA|NA|TRBJ2-2
CASSFWPGELFF
TGTGCCAGCAGTTTCTGGCCCGGGGAGCTGTTTTTT